The 19 T cell receptor beta chains in this list originate from one sample, sequenced in a study of T cell changes during pregnancy in multiple sclerosis. Profiling relied on immunoSEQ multiplex PCR, and the TCRdb table lists in-frame clones only, not all of them. The sample yields approximately 54,000 clones, approximately 91% seen once. The sample in question was peripheral blood, obtained after pregnancy. These receptors originate from a female donor in good health, enrolled as a control in a pregnancy study.

This chain links TRBV27 with TRBJ1-6; 12 positions agree with TRBD1. Germline V CDR1 and CDR2: MNHEY, SMNVEV (reference sequence). CDR3 size: 16 residues. Trimming at V came to 1 base and at J to 10 bases, leaving 5 bases not matched to a gene. The CDR3: CASSLLGDRGRSPLHF. The CDR3 nucleotides are TGTGCCAGCAGTTTATTGGGGGACAGGGGGCGATCACCCCTCCACTTT.

V gene TRBV9 combines with J gene TRBJ2-6; the D is unclear. Germline V gives CDR1 SGDLS, CDR2 YYNGEE. Trimming shortened V by 0 bases and J by 0 bases, and 4 bases separated the two germline ends. The CDR3 runs 15 residues. The CDR3 sequence is CASSVGLSGANVLTF. The CDR3 coding sequence is TGTGCCAGCAGCGTAGGACTCTCTGGGGCCAACGTCCTGACTTTC.

This chain links TRBV28 with TRBJ1-1; 9 nucleotides match TRBD1. The junction had 13 bases not matched to a gene; V was cut back by 4 bases and J by 4 bases. The CDR3 length is 17 residues. CDR1 is MDHEN, CDR2 SYDVKM, per germline. The DNA for the CDR3 is TGTGCCAGCAGTTCCCCCGGGACAGGGCCTTTAGGCACTGAAGCTTTCTTT. Encoded protein: CASSSPGTGPLGTEAFF. The whole variable domain, remainder taken from reference TRBV28 and TRBJ1-1, is DVKVTQSSRYLVKRTGEKVFLECVQDMDHENMFWYRQDPGLGLRLIYFSYDVKMKEKGDIPEGYSVSREKKERFSLILESASTNQTSMYLCASSSPGTGPLGTEAFFGQGTRLTVV.

This chain uses TRBV2 with TRBJ1-5; D is perhaps TRBD1 (5 bases). There are 16 residues in the CDR3. Germline loops: CDR1 SNHLY, CDR2 FYNNEI. Trimming stripped 7 bases from V and 1 base from J, with 17 bases between. This CDR3 reads CASKTSRGGSNQPQHF. The CDR3 nucleotides read TGTGCCAGCAAGACGAGTAGGGGAGGGAGCAATCAGCCCCAGCATTTT.

CDR3 in DNA: TGCGCCAGCAGCCCAGACAGGGGGGACCGCTATGGCTACACCTTC. The encoded protein is CASSPDRGDRYGYTF. The rearrangement uses TRBV5-1 and TRBJ1-2; 9 nucleotides align to TRBD1. CDR3 length: 15 residues. Trimming took 4 bases from V and 4 from J; bases not matched to a gene: 8. Germline V gives CDR1 SGHRS, CDR2 YFSETQ.

J is TRBJ1-3 and V is TRBV18; D gene unclear. Looked up from germline, CDR1 is KGHSH and CDR2 is LQKENI. Trimming pared 3 bases from V and 1 base from J, leaving 13 bases between. The length of the CDR3 is 16 residues. DNA of the CDR3: TGTGCCAGCTCACCCGAGCGGCCGTTGTCTGGAAACACCATATATTTT. Translation: CASSPERPLSGNTIYF.

The rearrangement links TRBV7-2 to TRBJ2-5; 7 nucleotides align to TRBD2. V was clipped by 5 bases and J by 8 bases; unmatched bases: 11. The CDR3 length is 14 residues. Germline V gene sequence: CDR1 SGHTA, CDR2 FQGNSA. In DNA, the CDR3 is TGTGCCAGCAGCCCGTTGCGGGGGACGGATACCCAGTACTTC. The encoded protein is CASSPLRGTDTQYF. The full variable domain, rest sourced from reference TRBV7-2 and TRBJ2-5, is GAGVSQSPSNKVTEKGKDVELRCDPISGHTALYWYRQSLGQGLEFLIYFQGNSAPDKSGLPSDRFSAERTGGSVSTLTIQRTQQEDSAVYLCASSPLRGTDTQYFGPGTRLLVL.

V and J are TRBV30 and TRBJ1-2, with D uncertain. Trimming stripped 2 bases from V and 5 bases from J, with 21 bases between. Germline-derived CDR1 and CDR2 are GTSNPN and SVGIG (reference sequence). The CDR3 is made up of 16 amino acids. Here the CDR3 DNA reads TGTGCCTGGAGTCCCCGCGGGCAGGACCTTGGGTATGGCTACACCTTC. Its protein is CAWSPRGQDLGYGYTF.

The chain uses TRBV11-3 and TRBJ2-2; D gene ambiguous. Trimming took off 4 bases at V and 2 bases at J, with 8 bases between the two ends. CDR3 length equals 14 residues. Germline CDR1 reads SGHNT; CDR2 reads YENEEA. The CDR3 DNA follows: TGTGCCAGCAGCTCTTCGAGAAACACCGGGGAGCTGTTTTTT. Amino acids: CASSSSRNTGELFF.

The chain carries TRBV27 and TRBJ1-2; 7 bases fit TRBD1. V was pared by 3 bases and J by 8 bases, with 3 bases of the junction left unmatched. Looked up from germline, CDR1 is MNHEY and CDR2 is SMNVEV (reference sequence). The CDR3 spans 12 residues. The CDR3 nucleotides are TGTGCCAGCAGTTTCACAGGGGAAGGCTACACCTTC. This translates into CASSFTGEGYTF.

The V and J genes are TRBV5-1 and TRBJ2-1, with 7 bases matching TRBD2. Germline V CDR1 and CDR2: SGHRS, YFSETQ. With 4 bases clipped from V and 10 bases from J, the junction kept 8 bases outside the gene matches. The CDR3 consists of 13 residues. The CDR3, as DNA: TGCGCCAGCAGCCCCTTGGGGGGGAAAGAGCAGTTCTTC. This gives the protein CASSPLGGKEQFF.

The rearrangement joins TRBV5-1 to TRBJ1-1; maybe TRBD1 (6 bases). The CDR3 length is 14 residues. V was pared by 4 bases and J by 4 bases, with 14 bases between. The V gene's germline CDR1 is SGHRS and CDR2 YFSETQ. CDR3 sequence (DNA): TGCGCCAGCAGCCTAGGGGGTTCTAGCACTGAAGCTTTCTTT. Encoded protein: CASSLGGSSTEAFF.

The V call is TRBV19, the J call TRBJ1-1; the D gene is possibly TRBD1 (5 bases). From germline, CDR1 is LNHDA and CDR2 SQIVND (reference sequence). The V and J ends lost 2 bases and 1 base respectively, with 11 bases between them. CDR3 length: 15 amino acids. The CDR3 protein is CASSIYPGKNTEAFF. DNA of the CDR3: TGTGCCAGTAGTATATACCCAGGGAAGAACACTGAAGCTTTCTTT.

This chain joins TRBV7-6 and TRBJ2-2; the D gene is possibly TRBD1 (6 bases). The CDR3 is made up of 15 amino acids. Between the trimmed V and J ends, which lost 2 bases and 4 bases, there was a span of 11 bases. Germline V gene data show CDR1 as SGHVS and CDR2 as FNYEAQ. In DNA form, the CDR3 reads TGTGCCAGCAGCTTATTAAGGGGGACCACCGGGGAGCTGTTTTTT. The encoded protein is CASSLLRGTTGELFF.

The chain has TRBV27 and TRBJ2-7; the match to TRBD2 covers 7 bases. The CDR3 is made up of 14 amino acids. Germline V gene sequence: CDR1 MNHEY, CDR2 SMNVEV (reference sequence). The trim removed 4 bases at V and 7 bases at J, leaving 10 bases unmatched. The CDR3 DNA is TGTGCCAGCAGTTCCCCGGGCGGCGGGGGAGAGCAGTACTTC. Amino acids: CASSSPGGGGEQYF.

The CDR3 loop reads CAWSRAQGELLSSYNSPLHF. The CDR3 nucleotides read TGTGCCTGGAGTAGGGCACAGGGGGAATTATTAAGCTCCTATAATTCACCCCTCCACTTT. The chain links TRBV30 to TRBJ1-6; TRBD1 aligns across 8 bases. CDR1 and CDR2 from the germline V gene are GTSNPN and SVGIG (reference sequence). This CDR3 is 20 amino acids long. Trimming at V came to 2 bases and at J to 0 bases, leaving 15 bases not matched to a gene.

The chain has TRBV19 and TRBJ2-7, with 8 bases identical to TRBD1. Germline CDR1 reads LNHDA; CDR2 reads SQIVND (reference sequence). The V gene end was trimmed by 5 bases and the J gene end by 0 bases; junction bases not matched to a gene: 9. This CDR3 region has 16 residues. CDR3 sequence: CASSYGTGASSYEQYF. In DNA, the CDR3 is TGTGCCAGTAGTTACGGGACAGGAGCCAGCTCCTACGAGCAGTACTTC.

The CDR3 is CASSTTAYGYTF. The CDR3 DNA sequence: TGCGCCAGCAGCACAACAGCCTATGGCTACACCTTC. The gene calls are TRBV5-1 and TRBJ1-2; D unresolved. The germline V gene has CDR1 SGHRS and CDR2 YFSETQ. The CDR3 extends over 12 amino acids. Deletions cut 4 bases from V and 4 bases from J, with 8 bases between. Drawing the rest from reference TRBV5-1 and TRBJ1-2, the complete variable domain is KAGVTQTPRYLIKTRGQQVTLSCSPISGHRSVSWYQQTPGQGLQFLFEYFSETQRNKGNFPGRFSGRQFSNSRSEMNVSTLELGDSALYLCASSTTAYGYTFGSGTRLTVV.

J is TRBJ1-1 and V is TRBV6-1, with a tentative D call TRBD1 (6 bases). The CDR3 is 18 amino acids. The V gene lost 3 bases and the J gene lost 0 bases, with 20 bases spanning the gap. Germline V gene lookup returns CDR1 MNHNS and CDR2 SASEGT. The CDR3 loop is CASSDPPRGRTMNTEAFF. The CDR3 DNA follows: TGTGCCAGCAGTGATCCTCCCAGGGGCAGGACCATGAACACTGAAGCTTTCTTT.